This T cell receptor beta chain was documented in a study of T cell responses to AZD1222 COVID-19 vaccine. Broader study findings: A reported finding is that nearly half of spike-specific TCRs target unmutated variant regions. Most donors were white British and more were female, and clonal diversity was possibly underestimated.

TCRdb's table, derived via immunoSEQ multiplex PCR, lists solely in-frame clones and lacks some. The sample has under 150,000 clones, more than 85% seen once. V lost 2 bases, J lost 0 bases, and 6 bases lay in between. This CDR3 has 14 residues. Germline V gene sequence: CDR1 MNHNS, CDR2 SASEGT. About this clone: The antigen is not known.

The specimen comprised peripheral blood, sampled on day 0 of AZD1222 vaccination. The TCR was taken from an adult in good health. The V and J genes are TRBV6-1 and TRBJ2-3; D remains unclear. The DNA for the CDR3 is TGTGCCAGCAGTGAAAGGCCTAGCACAGATACGCAGTATTTT. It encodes CASSERPSTDTQYF.